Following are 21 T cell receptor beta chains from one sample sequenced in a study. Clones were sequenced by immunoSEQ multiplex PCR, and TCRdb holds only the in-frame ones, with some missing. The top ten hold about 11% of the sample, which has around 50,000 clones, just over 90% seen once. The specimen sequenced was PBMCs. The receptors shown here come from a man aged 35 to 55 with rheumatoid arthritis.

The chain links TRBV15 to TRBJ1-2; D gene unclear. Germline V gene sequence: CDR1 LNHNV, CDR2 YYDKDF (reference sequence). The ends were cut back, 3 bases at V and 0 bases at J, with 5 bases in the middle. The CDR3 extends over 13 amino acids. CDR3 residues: CATSRGANYGYTF. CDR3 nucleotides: TGTGCCACCAGCAGGGGAGCTAACTATGGCTACACCTTC.

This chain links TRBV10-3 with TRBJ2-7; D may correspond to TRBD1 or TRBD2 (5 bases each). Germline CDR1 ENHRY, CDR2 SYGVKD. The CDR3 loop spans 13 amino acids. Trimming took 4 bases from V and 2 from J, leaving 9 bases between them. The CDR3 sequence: CAISGDGTYEQYF. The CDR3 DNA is TGTGCCATCAGTGGGGACGGGACCTACGAGCAGTACTTC.

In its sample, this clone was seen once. Here the CDR3 DNA reads TGTGCCATACAGGGTGACGGAAACATTCAGTACTTC. This gives the protein CAIQGDGNIQYF. The chain links TRBV2 to TRBJ2-4; weak D call: TRBD1 (6 bases). The germline CDR1 and CDR2 sequences are SNHLY and FYNNEI. With 10 bases removed from V and 6 bases from J, the gap between germline ends came to 13 bases. The CDR3 totals 12 residues.

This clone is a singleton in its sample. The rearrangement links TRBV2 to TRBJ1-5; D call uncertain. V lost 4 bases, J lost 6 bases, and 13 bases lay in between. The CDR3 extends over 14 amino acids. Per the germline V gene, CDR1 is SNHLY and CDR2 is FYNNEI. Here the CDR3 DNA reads TGTGCCAGCAGTGGGCCGGGCCGCGCTCAGCCCCAGCATTTT. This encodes CASSGPGRAQPQHF.

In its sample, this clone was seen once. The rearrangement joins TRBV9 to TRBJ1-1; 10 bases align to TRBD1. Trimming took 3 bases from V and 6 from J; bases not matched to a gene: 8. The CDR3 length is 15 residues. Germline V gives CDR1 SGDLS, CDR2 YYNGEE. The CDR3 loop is CASSGGDRGGAEAFF. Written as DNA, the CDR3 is TGTGCCAGCAGCGGAGGGGACAGGGGTGGGGCTGAAGCTTTCTTT.

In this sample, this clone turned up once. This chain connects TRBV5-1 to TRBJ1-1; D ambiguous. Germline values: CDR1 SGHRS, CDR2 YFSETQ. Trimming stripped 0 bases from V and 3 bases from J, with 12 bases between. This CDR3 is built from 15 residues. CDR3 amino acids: CASSLGSEKYTEAFF. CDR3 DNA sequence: TGCGCCAGCAGCTTGGGGTCAGAGAAATACACTGAAGCTTTCTTT.

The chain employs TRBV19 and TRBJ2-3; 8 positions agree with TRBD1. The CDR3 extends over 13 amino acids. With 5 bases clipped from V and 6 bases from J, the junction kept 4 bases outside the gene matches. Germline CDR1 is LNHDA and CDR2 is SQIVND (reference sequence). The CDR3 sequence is CASSLDRGDTQYF. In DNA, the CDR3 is TGTGCCAGTAGTCTCGACAGGGGCGATACGCAGTATTTT. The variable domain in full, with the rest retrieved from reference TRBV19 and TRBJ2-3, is DGGITQSPKYLFRKEGQNVTLSCEQNLNHDAMYWYRQDPGQGLRLIYYSQIVNDFQKGDIAEGYSVSREKKESFPLTVTSAQKNPTAFYLCASSLDRGDTQYFGPGTRLTVL.

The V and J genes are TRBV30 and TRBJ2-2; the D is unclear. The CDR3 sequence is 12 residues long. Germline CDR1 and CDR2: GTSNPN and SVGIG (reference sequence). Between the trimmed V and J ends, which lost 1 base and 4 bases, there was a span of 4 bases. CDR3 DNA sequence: TGTGCCTGGAGTGGAGCCACCGGGGAGCTGTTTTTT. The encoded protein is CAWSGATGELFF.

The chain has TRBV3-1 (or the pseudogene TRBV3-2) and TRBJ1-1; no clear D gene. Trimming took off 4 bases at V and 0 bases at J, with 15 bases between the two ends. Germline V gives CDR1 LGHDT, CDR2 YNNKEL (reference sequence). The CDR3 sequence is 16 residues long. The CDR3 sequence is CASSPRVRRLNTEAFF. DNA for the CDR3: TGTGCCAGCAGCCCGCGGGTCCGCCGCCTGAACACTGAAGCTTTCTTT.

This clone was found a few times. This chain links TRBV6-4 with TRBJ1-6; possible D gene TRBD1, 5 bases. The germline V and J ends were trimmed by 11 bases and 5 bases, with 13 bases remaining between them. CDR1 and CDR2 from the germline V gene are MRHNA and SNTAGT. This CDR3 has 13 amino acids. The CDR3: CASRGQDNSPLHF. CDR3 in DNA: TGTGCCTCTCGTGGACAAGATAATTCACCCCTCCACTTT.

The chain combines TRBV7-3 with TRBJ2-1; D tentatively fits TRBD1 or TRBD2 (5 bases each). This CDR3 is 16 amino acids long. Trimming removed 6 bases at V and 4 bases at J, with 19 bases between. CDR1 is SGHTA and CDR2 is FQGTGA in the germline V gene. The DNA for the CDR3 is TGTGCCAGCAGACTGGCCCACGGGGCCCTTTACAATGAGCAGTTCTTC. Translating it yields CASRLAHGALYNEQFF. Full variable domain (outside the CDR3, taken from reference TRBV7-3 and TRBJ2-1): GAGVSQTPSNKVTEKGKYVELRCDPISGHTALYWYRQSLGQGPEFLIYFQGTGAADDSGLPNDRFFAVRPEGSVSTLKIQRTERGDSAVYLCASRLAHGALYNEQFFGPGTRLTVL.

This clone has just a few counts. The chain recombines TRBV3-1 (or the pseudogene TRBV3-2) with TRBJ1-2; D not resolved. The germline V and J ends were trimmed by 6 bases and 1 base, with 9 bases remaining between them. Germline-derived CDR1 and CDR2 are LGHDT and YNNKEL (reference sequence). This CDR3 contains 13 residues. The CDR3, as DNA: TGTGCCAGCAGTCAGACACATAACTATGGCTACACCTTC. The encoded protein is CASSQTHNYGYTF.

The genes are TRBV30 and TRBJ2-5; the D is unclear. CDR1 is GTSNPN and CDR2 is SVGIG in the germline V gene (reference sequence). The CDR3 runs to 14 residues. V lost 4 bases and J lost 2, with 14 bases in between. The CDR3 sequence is CAWTLPYLQETQYF. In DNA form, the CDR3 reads TGTGCCTGGACACTACCGTACCTGCAAGAGACCCAGTACTTC.

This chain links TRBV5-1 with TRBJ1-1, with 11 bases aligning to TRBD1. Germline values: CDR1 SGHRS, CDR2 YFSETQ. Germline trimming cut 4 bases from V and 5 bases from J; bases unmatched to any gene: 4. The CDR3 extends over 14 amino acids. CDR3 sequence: CASSPGQGGTEAFF. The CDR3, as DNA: TGCGCCAGCAGCCCGGGACAGGGGGGGACTGAAGCTTTCTTT.

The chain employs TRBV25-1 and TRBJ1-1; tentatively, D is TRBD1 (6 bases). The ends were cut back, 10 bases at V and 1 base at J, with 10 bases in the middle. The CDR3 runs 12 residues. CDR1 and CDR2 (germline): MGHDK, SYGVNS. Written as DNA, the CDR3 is TGTGCCACTCGGACAGCGAACACTGAAGCTTTCTTT. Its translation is CATRTANTEAFF.

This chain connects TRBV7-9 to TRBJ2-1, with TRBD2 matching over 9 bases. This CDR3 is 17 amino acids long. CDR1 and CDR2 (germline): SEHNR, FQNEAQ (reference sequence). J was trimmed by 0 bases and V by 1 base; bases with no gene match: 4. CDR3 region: CASSLGSGSFSYNEQFF. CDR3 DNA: TGTGCCAGCAGCTTAGGTAGCGGGAGTTTCTCCTACAATGAGCAGTTCTTC.

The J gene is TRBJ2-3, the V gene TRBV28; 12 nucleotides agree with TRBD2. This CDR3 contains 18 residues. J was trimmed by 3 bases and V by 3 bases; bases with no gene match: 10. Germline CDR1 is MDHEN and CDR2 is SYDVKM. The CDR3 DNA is TGTGCCAGCAGTTTCTTGACTAGCGGGAGTGGGAGGACAGATACGCAGTATTTT. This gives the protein CASSFLTSGSGRTDTQYF. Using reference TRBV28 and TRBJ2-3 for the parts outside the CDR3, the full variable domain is DVKVTQSSRYLVKRTGEKVFLECVQDMDHENMFWYRQDPGLGLRLIYFSYDVKMKEKGDIPEGYSVSREKKERFSLILESASTNQTSMYLCASSFLTSGSGRTDTQYFGPGTRLTVL.

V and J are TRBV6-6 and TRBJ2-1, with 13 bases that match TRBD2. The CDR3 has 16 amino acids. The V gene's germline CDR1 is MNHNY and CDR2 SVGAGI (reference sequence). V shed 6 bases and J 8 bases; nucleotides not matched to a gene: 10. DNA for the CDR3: TGTGCCAGCAGGGAAATCGGACTAGCGGGAGTTTATGAGCAGTTCTTC. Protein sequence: CASREIGLAGVYEQFF.

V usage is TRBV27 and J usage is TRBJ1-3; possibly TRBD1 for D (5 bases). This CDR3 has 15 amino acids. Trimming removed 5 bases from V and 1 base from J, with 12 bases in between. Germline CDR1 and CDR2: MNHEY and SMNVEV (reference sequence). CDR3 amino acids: CASSPTAGSGNTIYF. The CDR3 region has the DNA TGTGCCAGCAGTCCGACAGCCGGGTCTGGAAACACCATATATTTT.

The chain's CDR3 is CASSRQQGDYGYTF. The CDR3 bases are TGCGCCAGCAGCCGTCAACAGGGAGACTATGGCTACACCTTC. The J gene is TRBJ1-2, the V gene TRBV4-3; tentatively, D is TRBD1 (6 bases). V was pared by 4 bases and J by 3 bases, with 12 bases between. There are 14 residues in the CDR3. The germline V gene has CDR1 LGHNA and CDR2 YSLEER.

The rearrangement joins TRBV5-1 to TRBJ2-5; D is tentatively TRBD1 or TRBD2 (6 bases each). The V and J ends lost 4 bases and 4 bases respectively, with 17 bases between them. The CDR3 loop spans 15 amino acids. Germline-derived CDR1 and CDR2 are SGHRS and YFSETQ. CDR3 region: CASSLSRGLGETQYF. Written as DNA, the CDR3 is TGCGCCAGCAGCCTCTCCCGGGGGCTAGGAGAGACCCAGTACTTC.